This is a list of T cell receptor beta chains from one sample in a study of blood T cells in healthy people across ages. TCRdb re-analysed the 5' RACE reads in MiXCR, keeping a single row per CDR3 protein. Among around 990,000 distinct CDR3 sequences listed, 35% to 45% were seen once. Sequenced material: blood. The origin of the receptors is a young man in good health. Both conserved end residues are part of each CDR3. The D gene is left open where the match is weak. The size of a clone is reported for some rows only, either as once, few or many, or as a class for expanded clones.

cdr3_aa: CASTLGGANGYTF
cdr3_nt: TGCGCCAGTACCCTTGGGGGGGCCAATGGCTACACCTTC
v_call: TRBV5-1
d_call: NA
j_call: TRBJ1-2
clone_size: NA

cdr3_aa: CASSPRSILGTGAFF
cdr3_nt: TGCGCCAGCAGCCCTAGATCTATTCTGGGGACGGGGGCTTTCTTT
v_call: TRBV5-1
d_call: NA
j_call: TRBJ1-1
clone_size: NA

cdr3_aa: CASSPGRISNQPQHF
cdr3_nt: TGTGCCAGCAGCCCTGGACGGATTAGCAATCAGCCCCAGCATTTT
v_call: TRBV12-3/TRBV12-4
d_call: NA
j_call: TRBJ1-5
clone_size: few

cdr3_aa: CAARNGTAPPTNEKLFF
cdr3_nt: TGTGCCGCGAGGAACGGGACAGCTCCCCCAACTAATGAAAAACTGTTTTTT
v_call: TRBV2
d_call: TRBD1
j_call: TRBJ1-4
clone_size: NA

cdr3_aa: CASSLRSTSGGASTDTQYF
cdr3_nt: TGTGCCAGCAGCTTAAGATCGACTAGCGGGGGGGCAAGTACAGATACGCAGTATTTT
v_call: TRBV7-2
d_call: TRBD2
j_call: TRBJ2-3
clone_size: NA

cdr3_aa: CSVEDDALLPINTEAFF
cdr3_nt: TGCAGCGTTGAAGACGACGCGCTCCTACCAATTAACACTGAAGCTTTCTTT
v_call: TRBV29-1
d_call: NA
j_call: TRBJ1-1
clone_size: NA

cdr3_aa: CASSLGRANTEAFF
cdr3_nt: TGTGCCAGCAGCTTAGGCAGGGCGAACACTGAAGCTTTCTTT
v_call: TRBV7-2
d_call: NA
j_call: TRBJ1-1
clone_size: many

cdr3_aa: CASTHGDQGRGNEQFF
cdr3_nt: TGTGCCAGCACCCATGGAGATCAGGGGAGAGGCAATGAGCAGTTCTTC
v_call: TRBV27
d_call: NA
j_call: TRBJ2-1
clone_size: NA

cdr3_aa: CASSVDPTTSYEQYF
cdr3_nt: TGTGCCAGCAGCGTAGACCCCACGACATCCTACGAGCAGTACTTC
v_call: TRBV9
d_call: NA
j_call: TRBJ2-7
clone_size: NA

cdr3_aa: CASSVADRAVTTNEKLFF
cdr3_nt: TGTGCCAGCAGCGTAGCTGACAGGGCCGTAACAACTAATGAAAAACTGTTTTTT
v_call: TRBV9
d_call: TRBD1
j_call: TRBJ1-4
clone_size: NA

cdr3_aa: CASSWEGSGYGYTF
cdr3_nt: TGCGCCAGCAGCTGGGAAGGGTCAGGCTATGGCTACACCTTC
v_call: TRBV5-1
d_call: NA
j_call: TRBJ1-2
clone_size: few

cdr3_aa: CASSFGDTNTEAFF
cdr3_nt: TGTGCCAGCAGTTTTGGCGACACGAACACTGAAGCTTTCTTT
v_call: TRBV12-3/TRBV12-4
d_call: NA
j_call: TRBJ1-1
clone_size: few

cdr3_aa: CASSFRGGNSPLHF
cdr3_nt: TGTGCCAGCAGCTTCAGAGGGGGAAATTCACCCCTCCACTTT
v_call: TRBV7-3
d_call: NA
j_call: TRBJ1-6
clone_size: NA

cdr3_aa: CASSLLQGFNQPQHF
cdr3_nt: TGTGCCAGCAGTTTATTGCAGGGCTTCAATCAGCCCCAGCATTTT
v_call: TRBV12-3/TRBV12-4
d_call: NA
j_call: TRBJ1-5
clone_size: many

cdr3_aa: CAISGPGGNYGYTF
cdr3_nt: TGTGCCATCAGTGGCCCCGGGGGAAACTATGGCTACACCTTC
v_call: TRBV10-3
d_call: NA
j_call: TRBJ1-2
clone_size: many

cdr3_aa: CASSLDARRNLNTEAFF
cdr3_nt: TGTGCCAGCAGCTTAGATGCTCGGCGGAACCTGAACACTGAAGCTTTCTTT
v_call: TRBV11-2
d_call: NA
j_call: TRBJ1-1
clone_size: NA

cdr3_aa: CSVEWSAGGAYNGQFF
cdr3_nt: TGCAGCGTTGAATGGTCTGCAGGGGGCGCCTACAATGGGCAGTTCTTC
v_call: TRBV29-1
d_call: TRBD1
j_call: TRBJ2-1
clone_size: NA

cdr3_aa: CASSQGSDQETQYF
cdr3_nt: TGTGCCAGCAGCCAAGGAAGCGACCAAGAGACCCAGTACTTC
v_call: TRBV4-2
d_call: NA
j_call: TRBJ2-5
clone_size: few

cdr3_aa: CASSQGGGTYNEQFF
cdr3_nt: TGCGCCAGCAGCCAAGGCGGGGGAACGTACAATGAGCAGTTCTTC
v_call: TRBV4-1
d_call: TRBD2
j_call: TRBJ2-1
clone_size: few

cdr3_aa: CASSLGGGYTEAFF
cdr3_nt: TGTGCCAGCAGCCTCGGGGGCGGATACACTGAAGCTTTCTTT
v_call: TRBV25-1
d_call: NA
j_call: TRBJ1-1
clone_size: NA

cdr3_aa: CASSLIGTGADLTEAFF
cdr3_nt: TGCGCCAGCAGCTTGATCGGGACAGGGGCGGACCTCACTGAAGCTTTCTTT
v_call: TRBV5-1
d_call: TRBD1
j_call: TRBJ1-1
clone_size: few

cdr3_aa: CASSPVRGLMNTEAFF
cdr3_nt: TGTGCCAGCAGTCCCGTAAGGGGCCTGATGAACACTGAAGCTTTCTTT
v_call: TRBV6-6
d_call: NA
j_call: TRBJ1-1
clone_size: few

cdr3_aa: CASSQRSRGTEAFF
cdr3_nt: TGTGCCAGCAGCCAGAGATCCAGGGGGACTGAAGCTTTCTTT
v_call: TRBV9
d_call: TRBD1
j_call: TRBJ1-1
clone_size: NA

cdr3_aa: CSARDQGLGNTIYF
cdr3_nt: TGCAGTGCTAGAGATCAGGGGCTGGGAAACACCATATATTTT
v_call: TRBV20-1
d_call: NA
j_call: TRBJ1-3
clone_size: NA

cdr3_aa: CASSPAREGEAFF
cdr3_nt: TGTGCCAGCAGTCCCGCACGGGAGGGTGAAGCTTTCTTT
v_call: TRBV12-3/TRBV12-4
d_call: NA
j_call: TRBJ1-1
clone_size: NA

cdr3_aa: CASSLDSPAAYEQYF
cdr3_nt: TGTGCCAGCAGCTTAGATTCGCCCGCCGCCTACGAGCAGTACTTC
v_call: TRBV11-2
d_call: NA
j_call: TRBJ2-7
clone_size: NA

cdr3_aa: CASSQGTATNEKLFF
cdr3_nt: TGCGCCAGCAGCCAAGGGACGGCAACTAATGAAAAACTGTTTTTT
v_call: TRBV4-3
d_call: NA
j_call: TRBJ1-4
clone_size: many

cdr3_aa: CAISESKWRLAQETQYF
cdr3_nt: TGTGCCATCAGTGAGTCAAAATGGCGTCTAGCCCAAGAGACCCAGTACTTC
v_call: TRBV10-3
d_call: NA
j_call: TRBJ2-5
clone_size: few

cdr3_aa: CASSQDGPSLHNEQFF
cdr3_nt: TGCGCCAGCAGCCAAGATGGCCCATCTCTTCACAATGAGCAGTTCTTC
v_call: TRBV4-3
d_call: NA
j_call: TRBJ2-1
clone_size: NA

cdr3_aa: CSARVPPNTEAFF
cdr3_nt: TGCAGTGCTAGAGTCCCCCCGAACACTGAAGCTTTCTTT
v_call: TRBV20-1
d_call: NA
j_call: TRBJ1-1
clone_size: NA

cdr3_aa: CASSLVGFDEQYF
cdr3_nt: TGTGCCAGCAGCTTAGTAGGATTTGACGAGCAGTACTTC
v_call: TRBV7-2
d_call: NA
j_call: TRBJ2-7
clone_size: few

cdr3_aa: CASSYGTGNQPQHF
cdr3_nt: TGTGCCAGCAGTTACGGGACAGGGAATCAGCCCCAGCATTTT
v_call: TRBV6-2/TRBV6-3
d_call: TRBD1
j_call: TRBJ1-5
clone_size: NA

cdr3_aa: CASSVYLGTGGEPGANVLTF
cdr3_nt: TGTGCCAGCAGCGTTTACTTAGGGACAGGGGGCGAACCTGGGGCCAACGTCCTGACTTTC
v_call: TRBV5-6
d_call: TRBD1
j_call: TRBJ2-6
clone_size: few

cdr3_aa: CASIRGEGTSTEAFF
cdr3_nt: TGTGCCAGCATCAGAGGGGAAGGTACGTCCACTGAAGCTTTCTTT
v_call: TRBV2
d_call: NA
j_call: TRBJ1-1
clone_size: NA

cdr3_aa: CASSQEGGIDNEQFF
cdr3_nt: TGCGCCAGCAGCCAAGAAGGAGGGATCGACAATGAGCAGTTCTTC
v_call: TRBV4-3
d_call: NA
j_call: TRBJ2-1
clone_size: NA

cdr3_aa: CASLPRGGTYNEQFF
cdr3_nt: TGTGCCAGCCTCCCGCGGGGGGGAACCTACAATGAGCAGTTCTTC
v_call: TRBV6-2/TRBV6-3
d_call: TRBD2
j_call: TRBJ2-1
clone_size: NA